A selection of T cell receptor beta chains follows, all from one sample in a study of blood T cell repertoires in COVID-19. Clones were sequenced by immunoSEQ multiplex PCR, and TCRdb holds only the in-frame ones, with some missing. The sample contains 150,000 to 200,000 clones, more than 80% of which appear only once. The sample was peripheral blood. These receptors all stem from a woman between 40 and 50 years old with COVID-19, enrolled during active disease. The CDR3 runs from the conserved cysteine through the conserved F or W. A D gene is named only where the DNA matches it firmly. Some rows have no size entry. The others give once, few or many, or a class for an expanded clone.

>TRBJ2-1|TRBV28|-|TRBD1
CASSFQGQGVYNEQFF
TGTGCCAGCAGTTTCCAGGGACAGGGGGTTTACAATGAGCAGTTCTTC
>TRBJ2-2|TRBV29-1|-|-
CSVLTGELFF
TGCAGCGTCCTCACCGGGGAGCTGTTTTTT
>TRBJ2-5|TRBV30|-|TRBD2
CAWSAPGLAVEGETQYF
TGTGCCTGGAGTGCACCAGGACTAGCGGTCGAGGGGGAGACCCAGTACTTC
>TRBJ2-1|TRBV19|-|TRBD1
CASSLDRGNEQFF
TGTGCCAGTAGTCTAGACAGGGGGAATGAGCAGTTCTTC
>TRBJ2-7|TRBV5-1|-|TRBD1
CASSPTGTGPYEQYF
TGCGCCAGCAGCCCTACCGGGACAGGACCCTACGAGCAGTACTTC
>TRBJ2-3|TRBV19|-|TRBD2
CASSTTSGSPDTQYF
TGTGCCAGTAGTACGACTAGCGGGAGCCCAGATACGCAGTATTTT
>TRBJ2-1|TRBV3-1/TRBV3-2|medium-sized|-
CASSREGGAYNEQFF
TGTGCCAGCAGCCGCGAGGGGGGGGCCTACAATGAGCAGTTCTTC
>TRBJ2-2|TRBV7-2|few|-
CASSFQRGNTGELFF
TGTGCCAGCAGCTTCCAGCGAGGGAACACCGGGGAGCTGTTTTTT
>TRBJ1-4|TRBV19|once|-
CASSMRGPVGNEKLFF
TGTGCCAGTAGTATGAGAGGGCCGGTCGGGAATGAAAAACTGTTTTTT
>TRBJ2-1|TRBV2|-|TRBD1
CASRWTGSSYNEQFF
TGTGCCAGCAGGTGGACAGGGAGCTCCTACAATGAGCAGTTCTTC
>TRBJ2-1|TRBV27|-|-
CASSLAGPTYNEQFF
TGTGCCAGCAGTTTAGCGGGACCTACATACAATGAGCAGTTCTTC
>TRBJ1-4|TRBV2|-|TRBD1
CASTSTTGGYEKLFF
TGTGCCAGCACCTCAACGACAGGGGGATATGAAAAACTGTTTTTT
>TRBJ2-5|TRBV18|-|-
CASSPPTDWETQYF
TGTGCCAGCTCACCACCGACGGACTGGGAGACCCAGTACTTC
>TRBJ1-2|TRBV5-4|once|TRBD1
CASSLQGTGGYTF
TGTGCCAGCAGCTTACAGGGGACGGGTGGCTACACCTTC
>TRBJ2-2|TRBV6-2/TRBV6-3|-|TRBD1
CASSTPGQVPTGELFF
TGTGCCAGCAGTACCCCGGGACAGGTACCCACCGGGGAGCTGTTTTTT
>TRBJ2-7|TRBV27|-|-
CASSLRAQGPYRYEQYF
TGTGCCAGCAGTTTGCGGGCGCAGGGGCCCTACCGCTACGAGCAGTACTTC
>TRBJ1-1|TRBV30|-|TRBD1
CACWRGGTGNTEAFF
TGTGCCTGTTGGAGAGGGGGGACAGGGAACACTGAAGCTTTCTTT
>TRBJ1-1|TRBV11-2|few|-
CASSLDRGDTEAFF
TGTGCCAGCAGCTTAGACAGGGGCGATACTGAAGCTTTCTTT
>TRBJ2-3|TRBV28|-|TRBD2
CASRSSGRPSDTQYF
TGTGCCAGCCGCTCTAGCGGGAGGCCGTCAGATACGCAGTATTTT
>TRBJ2-1|TRBV2|-|TRBD2
CASSDTSGRTEQFF
TGTGCCAGCAGTGACACTAGCGGGAGGACTGAGCAGTTCTTC
>TRBJ2-6|TRBV10-3|-|-
CAIGVPGANVLTF
TGTGCCATCGGAGTCCCTGGGGCCAACGTCCTGACTTTC
>TRBJ1-2|TRBV4-2|-|-
CASSQDSGQNYGYTF
TGTGCCAGCAGCCAAGATAGTGGGCAGAACTATGGCTACACCTTC
>TRBJ1-4|TRBV5-5|-|TRBD1
CASRTGPDPNEKLFF
TGTGCCAGCCGGACAGGACCCGATCCTAATGAAAAACTGTTTTTT
>TRBJ2-1|TRBV10-2|once|TRBD1
CASQLGATGSSYNEQFF
TGCGCCAGCCAACTGGGGGCGACAGGGAGCTCCTACAATGAGCAGTTCTTC
>TRBJ2-7|TRBV5-1|-|TRBD2
CASSVSGSSYEQYF
TGCGCCAGCAGCGTTAGCGGGAGCTCCTACGAGCAGTACTTC
>TRBJ2-7|TRBV13|-|TRBD1
CASSLGDRGILGEQYF
TGTGCCAGCAGCTTGGGGGACAGGGGCATTCTAGGCGAGCAGTACTTC
>TRBJ1-2|TRBV6-5|-|TRBD1
CASRTGAVANYGYTF
TGTGCCAGCAGGACAGGGGCGGTAGCTAACTATGGCTACACCTTC
>TRBJ2-3|TRBV3-1/TRBV3-2|few|TRBD2
CASSQGLRLAGGKDTQYF
TGTGCCAGCAGCCAAGGCCTGAGACTAGCGGGGGGGAAGGATACGCAGTATTTT
>TRBJ1-4|TRBV9|-|TRBD1
CASSSGGSTNEKLFF
TGTGCCAGCAGCTCAGGGGGTTCAACTAATGAAAAACTGTTTTTT
>TRBJ1-4|TRBV5-5|-|-
CASSRSGEKLFF
TGTGCCAGCAGCCGTAGCGGGGAAAAACTGTTTTTT
>TRBJ2-7|TRBV28|once|TRBD1
CASSLPGQGASGTGQYF
TGTGCCAGCAGTTTACCGGGACAGGGCGCCTCGGGAACGGGGCAGTACTTC
>TRBJ2-1|TRBV24-1|-|TRBD1
CATAEGQGVFNEQFF
TGTGCCACCGCAGAGGGACAGGGGGTGTTCAATGAGCAGTTCTTC
>TRBJ2-7|TRBV19|-|-
CASSMEDSSSYEQYF
TGTGCCAGTAGTATGGAAGACAGTAGCTCCTACGAGCAGTACTTC
>TRBJ1-6|TRBV7-3|-|-
CASSLTGGGSPLHF
TGTGCCAGCAGCTTAACAGGGGGTGGTTCACCCCTCCACTTT
>TRBJ2-5|TRBV29-1|-|TRBD2
CSVRGLAGVWQETQYF
TGCAGCGTTAGAGGACTAGCGGGAGTTTGGCAAGAGACCCAGTACTTC
>TRBJ1-3|TRBV25-1|-|TRBD1
CASSEYGTGRNTIYF
TGTGCCAGCAGTGAATATGGGACAGGGAGAAACACCATATATTTT
>TRBJ1-2|TRBV6-1|few|TRBD1
CASSPTGDGYTF
TGTGCCAGCAGTCCGACAGGGGATGGCTACACCTTC
>TRBJ2-7|TRBV28|-|TRBD1
CASSQDRVALDEQYF
TGTGCCAGCAGTCAGGACAGGGTGGCCCTCGACGAGCAGTACTTC
>TRBJ2-3|TRBV15|once|TRBD2
CATSRGITSGAADTQYF
TGTGCCACCAGCAGGGGGATCACTAGCGGGGCCGCAGATACGCAGTATTTT
>TRBJ2-7|TRBV7-9|once|-
CASSFRRDEQYF
TGTGCCAGCAGCTTCCGTCGCGACGAGCAGTACTTC
>TRBJ2-7|TRBV28|-|TRBD2
CASSGSSGSREQYF
TGTGCCAGCAGCGGCTCTAGCGGGAGCAGGGAGCAGTACTTC
>TRBJ1-2|TRBV3-1/TRBV3-2|-|TRBD1
CASSQRGTANYGYTF
TGTGCCAGCAGCCAAAGGGGGACAGCTAACTATGGCTACACCTTC
>TRBJ1-1|TRBV16|-|TRBD1
CASSPRQGVGTEAFF
TGTGCCAGCAGCCCCCGCCAGGGGGTTGGCACTGAAGCTTTCTTT
>TRBJ2-2|TRBV7-9|few|-
CASSQQRANTGELFF
TGTGCCAGCAGCCAGCAGAGGGCGAACACCGGGGAGCTGTTTTTT
>TRBJ1-3|TRBV7-9|few|-
CASSPPGRGNTIYF
TGTGCCAGCAGCCCCCCCGGGAGGGGAAACACCATATATTTT
>TRBJ1-5|TRBV5-1|once|-
CASSLGGQPEQPQHF
TGCGCCAGCAGCTTGGGTGGGCAACCCGAGCAGCCCCAGCATTTT
>TRBJ2-3|TRBV30|-|TRBD2
CAYSGGPRNTDTQYF
TGTGCCTATAGCGGGGGGCCGAGAAACACAGATACGCAGTATTTT
>TRBJ2-1|TRBV5-4|once|-
CASSLWGGSVDNEQFF
TGTGCCAGCAGCTTGTGGGGGGGCTCCGTAGACAATGAGCAGTTCTTC
>TRBJ2-7|TRBV28|-|-
CASSLSGSGRDQQYF
TGTGCCAGCAGTTTATCAGGATCTGGACGGGATCAGCAGTACTTC